This is a list of T cell receptor beta chains from one sample in a study of blood T cell repertoires in COVID-19. Repertoires were generated with immunoSEQ multiplex PCR, while TCRdb's copy carries only in-frame clones and drops some. Of around 200,000 clones in the sample, 86% were seen once. Sequencing was performed on peripheral blood. The receptors were gathered from a woman aged 50 to 60 with acute or convalescent COVID-19. Each CDR3 is given with its conserved first and last residue. The D gene is left open where the match is weak. Size tells how often a clone was seen (once, few, many) or the class of an expanded clone, and some rows leave it out.

abundance	d_gene	v_gene	j_gene	CDR3nt	CDR3aa
.	.	TRBV9	TRBJ2-3	TGTGCCAGCAGCCAGAACGTACGAGATACGCAGTATTTT	CASSQNVRDTQYF
.	.	TRBV18	TRBJ2-5	TGTGCCAGCTCACCGCCGGTAAGCGGGCTGGAGACCCAGTACTTC	CASSPPVSGLETQYF
.	TRBD1	TRBV7-8	TRBJ1-1	TGTGCCAGCAGCCCCAGACAGGGAATAACTGAAGCTTTCTTT	CASSPRQGITEAFF
.	.	TRBV5-5	TRBJ2-1	TGTGCCAGCAGCTTCTTGAGATTTGATGAGCAGTTCTTC	CASSFLRFDEQFF
.	.	TRBV5-1	TRBJ2-2	TGCGCCAGCAGCTTGGGAGGGAACACCGGGGAGCTGTTTTTT	CASSLGGNTGELFF
.	.	TRBV19	TRBJ2-2	TGTGCCAGTAGTACCATCGAGGGAGTCACCGGGGAGCTGTTTTTT	CASSTIEGVTGELFF
.	TRBD1	TRBV18	TRBJ1-2	TGTGCCAGCTCACCTACAGGGGGCTGGGATGGCTACACCTTC	CASSPTGGWDGYTF
.	TRBD2	TRBV6-2/TRBV6-3	TRBJ2-7	TGTGCCAGCAGTTACGGACTAGCGGTATACTCCTACGAGCAGTACTTC	CASSYGLAVYSYEQYF
.	.	TRBV2	TRBJ2-5	TGTGCCAGCCGGGGGGCTGGTGAGACCCAGTACTTC	CASRGAGETQYF
once	TRBD1	TRBV18	TRBJ2-2	TGTGCCAGCTCAGGCGCCGGGACAGGGGGCTTGGTCACCGGGGAGCTGTTTTTT	CASSGAGTGGLVTGELFF
.	.	TRBV5-1	TRBJ2-5	TGCGCCAGCAGCTTTACGGGCCAAGAGACCCAGTACTTC	CASSFTGQETQYF
few	TRBD1	TRBV5-1	TRBJ1-1	TGCGCCAGCAGCTGGGCGACAGGGAGAGGGGTGAACACTGAAGCTTTCTTT	CASSWATGRGVNTEAFF
.	.	TRBV29-1	TRBJ2-5	TGCAGCGTTGAGTGGCAAACCGTGCGGGAGACCCAGTACTTC	CSVEWQTVRETQYF
.	TRBD2	TRBV18	TRBJ2-6	TGTGCCAGCTCACCACTCGGACTAGCGGGAGGGTTCAATGGGGCCAACGTCCTGACTTTC	CASSPLGLAGGFNGANVLTF
.	TRBD1	TRBV6-5	TRBJ2-7	TGTGCCAGCAGACCTCAGACAGGGTCCTACGAGCAGTACTTC	CASRPQTGSYEQYF
.	.	TRBV19	TRBJ1-1	TGTGCCAGTAGGCTCGTACAGGGTACGGGCACTGAAGCTTTCTTT	CASRLVQGTGTEAFF
once	TRBD1	TRBV28	TRBJ1-4	TGTGCCAGCAGTAGCCCCCCGGGACAGGGGAAAGAAAAACTGTTTTTT	CASSSPPGQGKEKLFF
.	TRBD1	TRBV20-1	TRBJ1-5	TGCAGTGCTAGTCCTTGGACAGGGCGTCGTCAGCCCCAGCATTTT	CSASPWTGRRQPQHF
.	.	TRBV11-3	TRBJ1-1	TGTGCCAGCAGCCTCAACCAGGGGAACACTGAAGCTTTCTTT	CASSLNQGNTEAFF
.	.	TRBV11-3	TRBJ2-3	TGTGCCAGCAGCCCAGGAGCGGTCGCAGATACGCAGTATTTT	CASSPGAVADTQYF
.	TRBD1	TRBV18	TRBJ1-5	TGTGCCAGCTCCGGACAGGGGTCCGATCAGCCCCAGCATTTT	CASSGQGSDQPQHF
.	.	TRBV12-3/TRBV12-4	TRBJ2-1	TGTGCCACCGGTGGGATAGCGGAGAATGAGCAGTTCTTC	CATGGIAENEQFF
.	.	TRBV6-5	TRBJ1-2	TGTGCCAGCAGTTACCACACGGGGGGGGAAACCTATGGCTACACCTTC	CASSYHTGGETYGYTF
.	TRBD1	TRBV7-3	TRBJ1-2	TGTGCCAGCAGCCCCGGACAGGGCCCAAACTATGGCTACACCTTC	CASSPGQGPNYGYTF
.	.	TRBV13	TRBJ2-1	TGTGCCAGCAGCAACCAGGCCGTGTGGATTGAGCAGTTCTTC	CASSNQAVWIEQFF
.	.	TRBV29-1	TRBJ2-3	TGCAGCGTTCTCGGGGGGCTCACAGATACGCAGTATTTT	CSVLGGLTDTQYF
.	.	TRBV27	TRBJ1-6	TGTGCCAGCAGTTTAGGATACCGGCAGGGATCCCCCCTCCACTTT	CASSLGYRQGSPLHF
.	TRBD1	TRBV30	TRBJ1-1	TGTGCCTGGAGTTGGGGACAGGCCAACTCGAACACTGAAGCTTTCTTT	CAWSWGQANSNTEAFF
.	.	TRBV7-2	TRBJ2-2	TGTGCCAGCAGCTTAGGGGCCTTCCTGAGGGAGCTGTTTTTT	CASSLGAFLRELFF
.	.	TRBV2	TRBJ1-6	TGTGCCAGCAGTGAACGGGGTAACAATTCACCCCTCCACTTT	CASSERGNNSPLHF
.	TRBD2	TRBV9	TRBJ2-7	TGTGCCAGCAGCGTAGGTAGCGGGACCTACGAGCAGTACTTC	CASSVGSGTYEQYF
.	TRBD2	TRBV4-3	TRBJ2-2	TGCGCCAGCAGCCAAGACGGCTGGGCTCGGGAGGCCGGGGAGCTGTTTTTT	CASSQDGWAREAGELFF
.	.	TRBV27	TRBJ2-3	TGTGCCAGCAGTTTACTCCAGGGTCAAGGAACAGATACGCAGTATTTT	CASSLLQGQGTDTQYF
.	TRBD2	TRBV6-6	TRBJ2-1	TGTGCCAGCAGTCGACTAGCGGGGGGAGCCTACAATGAGCAGTTCTTC	CASSRLAGGAYNEQFF
.	TRBD1	TRBV7-2	TRBJ2-5	TGTGCCAGCAGCGGACAGGTCAGGGAGACCCAGTACTTC	CASSGQVRETQYF
.	TRBD1	TRBV5-1	TRBJ1-1	TGCGCCAGCAGCTTTTCCGGGACAGAGAACACTGAAGCTTTCTTT	CASSFSGTENTEAFF
.	TRBD1	TRBV4-1	TRBJ2-1	TGCGCCAGCAGCAGGACAGGGGGGACAGGGCTTTACAATGAGCAGTTCTTC	CASSRTGGTGLYNEQFF
few	.	TRBV10-3	TRBJ1-2	TGTGCCATCAGTGACGACAGAGACTATGGCTACACCTTC	CAISDDRDYGYTF
.	.	TRBV14	TRBJ1-2	TGTGCCAGCAGCCAAGACCGTGGCTACACCTTC	CASSQDRGYTF
.	.	TRBV18	TRBJ2-4	TGTGCCAGCTCGGGAGGACCAGGGCTAGCCAAAAACATTCAGTACTTC	CASSGGPGLAKNIQYF
.	TRBD1	TRBV18	TRBJ1-3	TGTGCCAGCTCCCCTACGGACAGGGACAACACCATATATTTT	CASSPTDRDNTIYF
.	.	TRBV6-5	TRBJ2-1	TGTGCCAGCAGCCTCGGACCCCTGGGGCGTGAGCAGTTCTTC	CASSLGPLGREQFF
.	TRBD2	TRBV3-1/TRBV3-2	TRBJ2-5	TGTGCCAGCAGGGGACTAGCGCAGGCCCAAGAGACCCAGTACTTC	CASRGLAQAQETQYF
.	.	TRBV19	TRBJ2-7	TGTGCCAGTAGTCCAGGTTCCAGCTCCTACGAGCAGTACTTC	CASSPGSSSYEQYF
.	.	TRBV12-3/TRBV12-4	TRBJ1-6	TGTGCCAGCAGTAGACAGCTAAATTCACCCCTCCACTTT	CASSRQLNSPLHF
.	.	TRBV2	TRBJ2-1	TGTGCCAGCAGGGCCCCGGGACTCATTTTTTTACAGTTCTTC	CASRAPGLIFLQFF
few	TRBD1	TRBV7-9	TRBJ1-6	TGTGCCAGCAGCGGTCCCGGGACAGGGCAGAGGGCACCCCTCCACTTT	CASSGPGTGQRAPLHF
few	.	TRBV19	TRBJ1-5	TGTGCCAGTAGTAAACAGGATCAGCCCCAGCATTTT	CASSKQDQPQHF
.	TRBD2	TRBV11-2	TRBJ2-7	TGTGCCAGCAGCTTACCAGCGGGAGGGCCCGAGGAGCAGTACTTC	CASSLPAGGPEEQYF
.	TRBD1	TRBV19	TRBJ2-5	TGTGCCAGTAGTACGACAGGGTTGGAAGAGACCCAGTACTTC	CASSTTGLEETQYF
.	TRBD1	TRBV4-2	TRBJ1-4	TGTGCCAGCAGCCAAGAGTCCCCGGGACAGGGGGCTAATAATGAAAAACTGTTTTTT	CASSQESPGQGANNEKLFF
few	.	TRBV3-1/TRBV3-2	TRBJ2-1	TGTGCCAGCAGCCAAGATGAGGACTATCTTAATGAGCAGTTCTTC	CASSQDEDYLNEQFF
.	TRBD1	TRBV3-1/TRBV3-2	TRBJ2-1	TGTGCCAGCAGCCTTTTACGCTACCGGGACAGGGGATACAATGAGCAGTTCTTC	CASSLLRYRDRGYNEQFF
.	TRBD1	TRBV15	TRBJ1-4	TGTGCCACCAGCAGGGCGGGACAGGGTAATGAAAAACTGTTTTTT	CATSRAGQGNEKLFF